Below are 20 T cell receptor beta chains sequenced from a single sample in a study of T-cell reconstitution after alpha-beta-depleted transplantation in children. Unique molecular identifiers were incorporated during preparation of the TCRbeta library. MiXCR, applied by TCRdb to the PCR reads, yields one record per CDR3 protein. The sample lists about 980,000 distinct CDR3 sequences, roughly 29% occurring once. The sequencing used PBMCs, mostly from graft donor cells, collected 360 days after TCRalphabeta/CD19-depleted stem cell transplant. These receptors were collected from a boy younger than two who had a stem cell transplant for SCID, so the T cells may come from the graft donor.

This clonotype was seen only a few times. The gene calls are TRBV7-2 and TRBJ2-3; D gene ambiguous. Trimming shortened V by 2 bases and J by 1 base, and 16 bases separated the two germline ends. This CDR3 region has 17 residues. The germline V gene encodes CDR1 SGHTA and CDR2 FQGNSA. CDR3 coding DNA: TGTGCCAGCAGCTTACCCCGGGCTAGTCGGGGCACAGATACGCAGTATTTT. This encodes CASSLPRASRGTDTQYF.

V gene TRBV10-3 combines with J gene TRBJ1-2; 8 bases match TRBD1. J lost 2 bases, V lost 6 bases, and 17 bases had no gene match. The CDR3 covers 18 residues. CDR1 and CDR2 from the germline V gene are ENHRY and SYGVKD. CDR3: CAISSPGGRGRSNYGYTF. The CDR3, as DNA: TGTGCCATCAGCTCACCGGGGGGCAGGGGGCGCTCAAACTATGGCTACACCTTC.

The chain employs TRBV7-2 and TRBJ2-7; 11 bases are a match to TRBD2. CDR1 and CDR2 (germline): SGHTA, FQGNSA. There are 17 residues in the CDR3. Trimming removed 5 bases from V and 6 bases from J; junction bases left unmatched: 15. CDR3 bases: TGTGCCAGCAGCCCTTTGACTAGCGGGGCGAGAGGGCGCGAGCAGTACTTC. It yields the protein CASSPLTSGARGREQYF.

This clonotype was detected a few times. The chain couples TRBV12-3 or TRBV12-4 to TRBJ1-2; the match to TRBD1 covers 7 bases. This CDR3 has 12 amino acids. V was clipped by 8 bases and J by 7 bases; unmatched bases: 7. This CDR3 is CASGSQGGGYTF. CDR3 DNA sequence: TGTGCCAGCGGGTCCCAGGGGGGTGGCTACACCTTC.

V usage is TRBV24-1 and J usage is TRBJ2-1, with 11 nucleotides matching TRBD2. This CDR3 contains 14 residues. The V and J ends lost 7 bases and 7 bases, in that order; junction bases with no gene match: 5. Germline CDR1 reads KGHDR; CDR2 reads SFDVKD. The CDR3, as DNA: TGTGCCACCAGCCTAGCGGGGGGAAGGAATGAGCAGTTCTTC. Residues: CATSLAGGRNEQFF.

A single count supports this clonotype. The chain combines TRBV4-3 with TRBJ2-4; 9 nucleotides align to TRBD1. This CDR3 has 14 residues. The V gene end was trimmed by 4 bases and the J gene end by 6 bases; junction bases not matched to a gene: 4. Germline lookup yields CDR1 LGHNA and CDR2 YSLEER. DNA of the CDR3: TGCGCCAGCAGCCGGGGACAGGGAGGAAACATTCAGTACTTC. Amino acid sequence: CASSRGQGGNIQYF.

The chain employs TRBV12-3 or TRBV12-4 and TRBJ1-5; the match to TRBD1 covers 7 bases. V lost 6 bases and J lost 13; bases outside the gene matches: 15. The CDR3 runs to 14 residues. DNA for the CDR3: TGTGCCAGCAGCCCCAGTGGACAGGCGGTCTCTCAGCATTTT. Translated, it gives CASSPSGQAVSQHF.

Only a few counts were recorded for this clonotype. V gene TRBV20-1 combines with J gene TRBJ2-1, with TRBD2 identical over 9 bases. Trimming removed 3 bases from V and 7 bases from J; junction bases left unmatched: 7. The germline CDR1 and CDR2 sequences are DFQATT and SNEGSKA (reference sequence). CDR3 length: 14 residues. The CDR3 reads CSARRAGGWNEQFF. The CDR3 DNA sequence: TGCAGTGCTAGGAGGGCGGGGGGGTGGAATGAGCAGTTCTTC.

The rearrangement links TRBV29-1 to TRBJ2-1; 12 positions match TRBD2. The trim removed 5 bases at V and 2 bases at J, leaving 7 bases unmatched. The CDR3 has 16 amino acids. The germline V gene has CDR1 SQVTM and CDR2 ANQGSEA. CDR3 loop: CSVSTSGGQTYNEQFF. The CDR3 coding sequence is TGCAGCGTTTCGACTAGCGGGGGCCAAACCTACAATGAGCAGTTCTTC.

This clonotype has just a few counts. This chain connects TRBV5-1 to TRBJ1-1, with D possibly matching TRBD1 (5 bases). Trimming removed 6 bases at V and 4 bases at J, with 13 bases between. Germline values: CDR1 SGHRS, CDR2 YFSETQ. The CDR3 runs to 13 residues. CDR3 sequence (DNA): TGCGCCAGCATCGCGGACGGGGGCACTGAAGCTTTCTTT. It codes for CASIADGGTEAFF.

V usage is TRBV12-3 or TRBV12-4 and J usage is TRBJ2-3; 7 nucleotides line up with TRBD1. V gave up 6 bases and J gave up 2 bases; unmatched junction bases: 8. The CDR3 extends over 15 amino acids. The CDR3 DNA sequence: TGTGCCAGCAGACCTGGACAGGTCCTCACAGATACGCAGTATTTT. This gives the protein CASRPGQVLTDTQYF.

To note about this clonotype: Because the CDR3 is missing its conserved closing phenylalanine or tryptophan, this is likely a read error. The chain has TRBV20-1 and TRBJ1-4; TRBD1 might be the D (6 bases). The germline gives CDR1 DFQATT, CDR2 SNEGSKA (reference sequence). Trimming left V 6 bases short and J 0 bases short, with 23 bases between. This CDR3 has 18 amino acids. CDR3 residues: CSAGSGTPSTATNEKLFS. The CDR3 DNA reads as TGCAGTGCGGGATCCGGGACACCCAGTACTGCAACTAATGAAAAACTGTTTTCT.

The rearrangement uses TRBV27 and TRBJ2-1; TRBD2 aligns across 10 bases. The CDR3 extends over 21 amino acids. With V trimmed by 7 bases and J by 4 bases, 25 bases remained unmatched. CDR1 and CDR2 (germline): MNHEY, SMNVEV (reference sequence). The CDR3 nucleotides are TGTGCCAGCAAGGGGGTCAAATGGGGACTAGCGCCTCCATATACGTACAATGAGCAGTTCTTC. Its protein is CASKGVKWGLAPPYTYNEQFF.

CDR3 sequence: CASSLLLGGNTEAFF. The CDR3 region has the DNA TGTGCCAGCAGTCTTCTCTTGGGGGGGAACACTGAAGCTTTCTTT. The V call is TRBV4-2, the J call TRBJ1-1; D is possibly TRBD1 (5 bases). The germline gives CDR1 LGHNA, CDR2 YNFKEQ. This CDR3 region has 15 residues. Trimming pared 6 bases from V and 1 base from J, leaving 15 bases between.

The V and J genes are TRBV4-3 and TRBJ1-5; D uncertain. This CDR3 spans 15 amino acids. Germline CDR1 reads LGHNA; CDR2 reads YSLEER. The V end lost 0 bases, the J end lost 2 bases, and 8 bases lay between the germline ends. The CDR3 here is CASSQDGGGNQPQHF. Here the CDR3 DNA reads TGCGCCAGCAGCCAAGATGGCGGGGGCAATCAGCCCCAGCATTTT.

The chain couples TRBV7-3 to TRBJ2-3; the D is unclear. This CDR3 spans 16 amino acids. Trimming left V 5 bases short and J 0 bases short, with 15 bases between. The germline gives CDR1 SGHTA, CDR2 FQGTGA. The CDR3 DNA reads TGTGCCAGCAGCCGCGGTCCTATCCCCAGCACAGATACGCAGTATTTT. This sequence encodes CASSRGPIPSTDTQYF.

The V call is TRBV12-3 or TRBV12-4, the J call TRBJ2-5; D may correspond to TRBD1 or TRBD2 (5 bases each). The CDR3 has 15 residues. Trimming removed 5 bases from V and 5 bases from J, with 18 bases in between. CDR3 loop: CASSPRGYLGETQYF. CDR3 sequence (DNA): TGTGCCAGCAGTCCCCGGGGCTATCTAGGGGAGACCCAGTACTTC.

The chain recombines TRBV5-5 with TRBJ1-1, with no clear D. The V gene's germline CDR1 is SGHKS and CDR2 YYEKEE (reference sequence). Trimming removed 5 bases at V and 3 bases at J, with 11 bases between. The CDR3 runs to 13 residues. For the CDR3, the DNA is TGTGCCAGCAGTATCGGGGTATACACTGAAGCTTTCTTT. It is translated as CASSIGVYTEAFF.

On this clonotype itself: Just one base apart from a much larger clone, this may be a read error. This chain connects TRBV20-1 to TRBJ2-1; TRBD2 matches at 7 bases. In germline, CDR1 is DFQATT, CDR2 SNEGSKA (reference sequence). Trimming at V came to 2 bases and at J to 1 base, leaving 5 bases not matched to a gene. The CDR3 runs 15 residues. The CDR3 loop is CSARNYGGSYNEQFF. The CDR3 region has the DNA TGCAGTGCTAGAAATTACGGGGGGTCCTACAATGAGCAGTTCTTC.

The chain combines TRBV28 with TRBJ2-6, with D unclear. V lost 3 bases to trimming and J lost 1 base, with 7 bases between them. Germline V gene sequence: CDR1 MDHEN, CDR2 SYDVKM. The length of the CDR3 is 15 residues. CDR3: CASSFGLSGANVLTF. CDR3 sequence (DNA): TGTGCCAGCAGTTTTGGGCTGTCTGGGGCCAACGTCCTGACTTTC. Drawing the rest from reference TRBV28 and TRBJ2-6, the complete variable domain is DVKVTQSSRYLVKRTGEKVFLECVQDMDHENMFWYRQDPGLGLRLIYFSYDVKMKEKGDIPEGYSVSREKKERFSLILESASTNQTSMYLCASSFGLSGANVLTFGAGSRLTVL.